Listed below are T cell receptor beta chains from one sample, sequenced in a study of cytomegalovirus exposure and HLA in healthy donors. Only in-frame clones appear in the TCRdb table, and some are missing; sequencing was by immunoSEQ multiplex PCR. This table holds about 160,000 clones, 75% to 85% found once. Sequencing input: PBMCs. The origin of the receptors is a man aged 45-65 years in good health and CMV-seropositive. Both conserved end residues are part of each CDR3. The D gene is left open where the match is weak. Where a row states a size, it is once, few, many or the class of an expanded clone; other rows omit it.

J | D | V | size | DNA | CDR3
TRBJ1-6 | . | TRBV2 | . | TGTGCCAGCGGGAGAAGGAGCCCCCTTAATTCACCCCTCCACTTT | CASGRRSPLNSPLHF
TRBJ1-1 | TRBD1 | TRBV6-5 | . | TGTGCCAGCAGTCCCGGGACAGGGCCGGGGACTGAAGCTTTCTTT | CASSPGTGPGTEAFF
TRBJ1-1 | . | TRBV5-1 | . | TGCGCCAGCAGCTTGGAACTACACACTGAAGCTTTCTTT | CASSLELHTEAFF
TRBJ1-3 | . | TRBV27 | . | TGTGCCAGCAGGGCACAGGGTTCATCGGGAAACACCATATATTTT | CASRAQGSSGNTIYF
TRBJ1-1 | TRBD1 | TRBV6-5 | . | TGTGCCAGCACCTCCAGGGGGCAAACTGAAGCTTTCTTT | CASTSRGQTEAFF
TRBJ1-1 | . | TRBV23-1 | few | TGCGCCAGCAGCTCCCCCGGGGTCGACTCTGAAGCTTTCTTT | CASSSPGVDSEAFF
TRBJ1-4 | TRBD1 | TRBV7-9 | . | TGTGCCAGCAGCCAAAGAATGGGGGACAGGGCTTATGAAAAACTGTTTTTT | CASSQRMGDRAYEKLFF
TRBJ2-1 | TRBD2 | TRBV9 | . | TGTGCCAGCAGCGTAAACCCCTTAGCGGGAGGGCAGAATGAGCAGTTCTTC | CASSVNPLAGGQNEQFF
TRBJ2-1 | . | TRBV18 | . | TGTGCCAGCTCACCAAACTCCCACAGGAATGAGCAGTTCTTC | CASSPNSHRNEQFF
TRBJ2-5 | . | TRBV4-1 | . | TGCGCCAGCAGCCAAGTTCTTGGACAAGGGGAGACCCAGTACTTC | CASSQVLGQGETQYF
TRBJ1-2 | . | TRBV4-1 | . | TGCGCCAGCAGCCAAACCCAGAAAGAAAACACCTATGGCTACACCTTC | CASSQTQKENTYGYTF
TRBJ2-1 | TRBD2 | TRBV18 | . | TGTGCCAGCTCACCCACTAGCGGAGGCCGGAATGAGCAGTTCTTC | CASSPTSGGRNEQFF
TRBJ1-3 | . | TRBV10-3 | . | TGTGCCATCAGGACTACAGGGAGCTCTGGAAACACCATATATTTT | CAIRTTGSSGNTIYF
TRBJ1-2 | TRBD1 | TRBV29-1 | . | TGCAGCGTTGAAGCTGTACAGGGGGCTGGGTATGGCTACACCTTC | CSVEAVQGAGYGYTF
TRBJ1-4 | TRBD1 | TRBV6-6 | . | TGTGCCAGCAGTTTCTTCCGACAGGGACCTAATGAAAAACTGTTTTTT | CASSFFRQGPNEKLFF
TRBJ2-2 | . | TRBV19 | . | TGTGCCAGTAGTACCACAGGGAGGGCGATTACCGGGGAGCTGTTTTTT | CASSTTGRAITGELFF
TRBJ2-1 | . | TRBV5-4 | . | TGTGCCAGCAGCTCTATGGGTGCCGGCGGGGCATACAATGAGCAGTTCTTC | CASSSMGAGGAYNEQFF
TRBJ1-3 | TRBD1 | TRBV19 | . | TGTGCCAGTTTCAGGGGGAACACCATATATTTT | CASFRGNTIYF
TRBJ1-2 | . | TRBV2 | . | TGTGCCAGCAGTGAGGTCGGGAGCTATGGCTACACCTTC | CASSEVGSYGYTF
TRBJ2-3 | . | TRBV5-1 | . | TGCGCCAGCAGCTCAGGGACAGATACGCAGTATTTT | CASSSGTDTQYF
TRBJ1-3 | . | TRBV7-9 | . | TGTGCCAGCAGCTTTATCGGAAACACCATATATTTT | CASSFIGNTIYF
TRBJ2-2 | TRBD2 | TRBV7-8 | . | TGTGCCAGCAGATTTCGGGCTAGCGGGGGGACAACGAACACCGGGGAGCTGTTTTTT | CASRFRASGGTTNTGELFF
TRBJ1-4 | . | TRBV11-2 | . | TGTGCCAGCAGCTTAGGAGAGGCCCTAGGCCCCTCACGGGAAAAACTGTTTTTT | CASSLGEALGPSREKLFF
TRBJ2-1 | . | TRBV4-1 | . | TGCGCCAGCAGCCGAGTAGACTACAATGAGCAGTTCTTC | CASSRVDYNEQFF
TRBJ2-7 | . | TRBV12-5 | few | TGTGCTAGTGCCCAGGGGGGTACCTACGAGCAGTACTTC | CASAQGGTYEQYF
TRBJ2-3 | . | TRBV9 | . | TGTGCCAGCAGCCCCCAAAGCCGTCCGGGGACAGATACGCAGTATTTT | CASSPQSRPGTDTQYF
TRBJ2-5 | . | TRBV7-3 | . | TGTGCCAGCAGCTTAAGGGCCTTCGGGACCCAGTACTTC | CASSLRAFGTQYF
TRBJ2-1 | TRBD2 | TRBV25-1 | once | TGTGCCAGCCACCGGGACTACCATGAGCAGTTCTTC | CASHRDYHEQFF
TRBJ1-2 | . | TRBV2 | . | TGTGCCAGCAGTGAAGCTGAGACAACGCTGATCGACAGTTATGGCTACACCTTC | CASSEAETTLIDSYGYTF
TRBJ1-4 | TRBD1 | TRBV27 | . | TGTGCCAGCAGCCCAACCGCGACAGGGGCAGAAAAACTGTTTTTT | CASSPTATGAEKLFF
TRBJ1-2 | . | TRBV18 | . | TGTGCCAGCTCCCTAAAGGACAGCTACTATCACTATGGCTACACCTTC | CASSLKDSYYHYGYTF
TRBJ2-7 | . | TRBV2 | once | TGTGCCAGCAGTGAAAGCGTCTCCTACGAGCAGTACTTC | CASSESVSYEQYF
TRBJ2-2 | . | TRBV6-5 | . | TGTGCCAGCAGTTTGATTGGGACTGAAGCCGGGGAGCTGTTTTTT | CASSLIGTEAGELFF
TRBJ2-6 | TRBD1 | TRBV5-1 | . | TGCGCCAGCAGCAGACAGGGGTCTGGGGCCAACGTCCTGACTTTC | CASSRQGSGANVLTF
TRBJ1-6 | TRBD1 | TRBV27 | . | TGTGCCAGCAGTGGGTACCAGGGGGCTGGTTCACCCCTCCACTTT | CASSGYQGAGSPLHF
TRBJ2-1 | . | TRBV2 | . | TGTGCCAGCAGTGAAGCGCCCGCGATACCACTCAATGAGCAGTTCTTC | CASSEAPAIPLNEQFF
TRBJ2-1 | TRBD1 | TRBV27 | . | TGTGCCAGCACCGCAGGGGGAAGCCAGTTCTTC | CASTAGGSQFF